The 5 T cell receptor beta chains below were found in one sample sequenced in a study of breast tumors, draining lymph nodes, adjacent tissues. One entry per CDR3 protein results from TCRdb running MiXCR on the multiplex PCR reads. The data show under 150,000 distinct CDR3 sequences, 20% to 25% seen once. The lymph nodes were axillary draining lymph nodes from breast cancer patients. Sequencing input: axillary lymph node tissue. The receptors were sampled from a female donor with breast cancer. Some clones in this sample may be carry-over from other donors' samples.

This clonotype was seen at least ten times. This chain connects TRBV7-2 to TRBJ1-5, with D uncertain. Trimming pared 7 bases from V and 2 bases from J, leaving 15 bases between. Per germline, CDR1 SGHTA and CDR2 FQGNSA. This CDR3 region has 15 residues. CDR3 bases: TGTGCCAGCACCCCTCCGGGCGGAGGCAATCAGCCCCAGCATTTT. Translation gives CASTPPGGGNQPQHF.

This clonotype showed up just a few times. A clone one base away is much larger, so this may be a read error. The chain carries TRBV4-2 and TRBJ2-5, with D perhaps matching TRBD1 or TRBD2 (5 bases each). Germline values: CDR1 LGHNA, CDR2 YNFKEQ. V lost 1 base and J lost 2, with 11 bases in between. The CDR3 runs 15 residues. In nucleotides, the CDR3 is TGTGCCAGCAGCCAAGGGGGCAGAGGGCAAGAGACCCAGTACTTC. Translation gives CASSQGGRGQETQYF.

The V and J genes are TRBV5-6 and TRBJ1-1, with D tentatively TRBD1 (5 bases). In germline, CDR1 is SGHDT, CDR2 YYEEEE. The CDR3 is 13 amino acids. Trimming left V 5 bases short and J 2 bases short, with 10 bases between. CDR3 DNA sequence: TGTGCCAGCAGGAGCAGGGTTAACACTGAAGCTTTCTTT. Its translation: CASRSRVNTEAFF.

The count of this clonotype is one. A read error is possible here, since a much larger clone lies one base away. The chain links TRBV5-6 to TRBJ1-3; D remains unclear. The CDR3 runs 11 residues. The germline V gene has CDR1 SGHDT and CDR2 YYEEEE. CDR3 region: CACSLGHTIYF. CDR3 in DNA: TGTGCCTGCAGCTTGGGTCACACCATATATTTT.

About this clonotype: This likely comes from a read error, as the CDR3 has no conserved phenylalanine or tryptophan at its end. V is TRBV9 and J is TRBJ2-2, with D hard to call. From germline, CDR1 is SGDLS and CDR2 YYNGEE. CDR3 length equals 14 residues. CDR3 nucleotides: TGTGCCGGCAGCGTAGAACTAAACACCGGGGAGCTGTTTTCT. Translation gives CAGSVELNTGELFS.